These T cell receptor beta chains were read from a single sample in a study of CD8 T cells in ankylosing spondylitis. TCRdb re-derived calls from the 5' RACE reads in MiXCR, one entry per CDR3 protein. The sample lists roughly 30,000 distinct CDR3 sequences, approximately 28% occurring once. Sequenced: synovial fluid, either unsorted or a sorted T cell fraction (not recorded which). Every receptor here comes from a male donor with ankylosing spondylitis. Each CDR3 is given with its conserved first and last residue. A D gene is named only where the DNA matches it firmly. Size is omitted from some rows. Given values are once, few, many or a class for expanded clones.

d_call: TRBD1
j_call: TRBJ1-1
v_call: TRBV9
clone_size: .
cdr3_nt: TGTGCCAGCAGCGCGGGACAGGGGGCTTGGAACACTGAAGCTTTCTTT
cdr3_aa: CASSAGQGAWNTEAFF

d_call: .
j_call: TRBJ2-1
v_call: TRBV30
clone_size: few
cdr3_nt: TGTGCCTCCCGGTACCCGAGAGTCAGCAATGAGCAGTTCTTC
cdr3_aa: CASRYPRVSNEQFF

d_call: .
j_call: TRBJ1-1
v_call: TRBV12-3/TRBV12-4
clone_size: few
cdr3_nt: TGTGCCAGCAGTCAGATGATGGGGACTGAAGCTTTCTTT
cdr3_aa: CASSQMMGTEAFF

d_call: .
j_call: TRBJ1-6
v_call: TRBV27
clone_size: .
cdr3_nt: TGTGCCAGCAGTTTATCGTCGGGGGCAGGATCACCCCTCCACTTT
cdr3_aa: CASSLSSGAGSPLHF

d_call: TRBD2
j_call: TRBJ2-3
v_call: TRBV11-2
clone_size: many
cdr3_nt: TGTGCCAGCAGCTTAGCGGGCACTAGCGCGCTGGATTTT
cdr3_aa: CASSLAGTSALDF

d_call: TRBD2
j_call: TRBJ2-3
v_call: TRBV20-1
clone_size: few
cdr3_nt: TGCAGTGCTATCGACGAGCTAGCGGGAGCTGTAGATACGCAGTATTTT
cdr3_aa: CSAIDELAGAVDTQYF

d_call: TRBD1
j_call: TRBJ2-1
v_call: TRBV18
clone_size: .
cdr3_nt: TGTGCCAGCTCACCAGGGACAGGGGGCTTCGATGAGCAGTTCTTC
cdr3_aa: CASSPGTGGFDEQFF

d_call: .
j_call: TRBJ1-5
v_call: TRBV10-3
clone_size: .
cdr3_nt: TGTGCCATCGGGGGAAAGGCAGGGCAGAATCAGCCCCAGCATTTT
cdr3_aa: CAIGGKAGQNQPQHF

d_call: TRBD1
j_call: TRBJ2-7
v_call: TRBV7-9
clone_size: few
cdr3_nt: TGTGCCAGCAGCTACGGACAGGGGGCTACCTCCTACGAGCAGTACTTC
cdr3_aa: CASSYGQGATSYEQYF

d_call: TRBD1
j_call: TRBJ1-3
v_call: TRBV2
clone_size: few
cdr3_nt: TGTGCCAGCACCGAGGGACAGGGTTGGGCCCTCTCTGGAAACACCATATATTTT
cdr3_aa: CASTEGQGWALSGNTIYF

d_call: TRBD1
j_call: TRBJ1-5
v_call: TRBV27
clone_size: few
cdr3_nt: TGTGCCAGCAGTTTTTTGGGACAGGCCAATCAGCCCCAGCATTTT
cdr3_aa: CASSFLGQANQPQHF

d_call: .
j_call: TRBJ2-1
v_call: TRBV6-5
clone_size: .
cdr3_nt: TGTGCCAGCAGTTACTCGAGCGGGCTCTCCCCCTACAATGAGCAGTTCTTC
cdr3_aa: CASSYSSGLSPYNEQFF

d_call: TRBD1
j_call: TRBJ1-1
v_call: TRBV4-1
clone_size: .
cdr3_nt: TGCGCCAGCAGCCGGCACAGGGGTTCTGTAGAGCAGGCTTTCTTT
cdr3_aa: CASSRHRGSVEQAFF

d_call: TRBD2
j_call: TRBJ2-1
v_call: TRBV12-3/TRBV12-4
clone_size: few
cdr3_nt: TGTGCCAGCAGGACCGGGACTAGCGTTTACAATGAGCAGTTCTTC
cdr3_aa: CASRTGTSVYNEQFF

d_call: .
j_call: TRBJ2-7
v_call: TRBV2
clone_size: .
cdr3_nt: TGTGCCGGTAAGGGGAACGACTACGAGCAGTACTTC
cdr3_aa: CAGKGNDYEQYF

d_call: .
j_call: TRBJ2-1
v_call: TRBV20-1
clone_size: few
cdr3_nt: TGCAGTGCTATAACCCCCCAGGACTACAATGAGCAGTTCTTC
cdr3_aa: CSAITPQDYNEQFF

d_call: .
j_call: TRBJ2-5
v_call: TRBV11-2
clone_size: few
cdr3_nt: TGTGCCAGCAGCTTATCACTATCGGCCGGGGAGACCCAGTACTTC
cdr3_aa: CASSLSLSAGETQYF

d_call: .
j_call: TRBJ1-1
v_call: TRBV7-9
clone_size: .
cdr3_nt: TGTGCCAGCAGCTTAGTTGGCGGTCCTGAAGCTTTCTTT
cdr3_aa: CASSLVGGPEAFF